Listed here is a single T cell receptor (beta chain). This record comes from a study of T cells in Graves' hyperthyroidism and ophthalmopathy. Template material for amplifying TCR beta CDR3 regions consisted of RNA transcripts. During a first-round RT-PCR of the TCR CDR3, the HTBI primer set was used. TCRdb re-derived calls from the multiplex PCR reads in MiXCR, one entry per CDR3 protein. The repertoire includes hundreds of thousands of distinct CDR3 sequences, roughly 14% of them detected once, and 12% sits in the top ten. Trimming left V 1 base short and J 1 base short, with 8 bases between. Per germline, CDR1 MNHEY and CDR2 SMNVEV (reference sequence). The CDR3 contains 15 residues.

The chain recombines TRBV27 with TRBJ1-3, with a possible D match to TRBD1 (5 bases). Specimen: blood. This clonotype was obtained from a woman in her forties or fifties with Graves' ophthalmopathy. The CDR3 reads CASSLFWTSGNTIYF. CDR3 sequence (DNA): TGTGCCAGCAGTTTATTTTGGACATCTGGAAACACCATATATTTT.